The rows below give T cell receptor beta chains drawn from one sample of a study of post-analysis software for immune sequencing data. TCRdb used MiXCR to reprocess the PCR reads, holding one entry per CDR3 protein. Of roughly 730,000 distinct CDR3 sequences listed, roughly 27% were seen once; the top ten hold roughly 0.54%. Sequencing input: blood. The source is a girl aged 10-17 years with multiple sclerosis. Both conserved end residues are part of each CDR3. The order of the fields is V gene, clone size, D gene, J gene, CDR3 protein, CDR3 DNA. The D gene is left open where the match is weak. Clone size is not always given. Where it is, it says once, few, many or a class for expanded clones.

TRBV20-1	few	-	TRBJ2-7	CSARDWGGRGPYEQYF	TGCAGTGCTAGAGATTGGGGGGGCCGGGGCCCCTACGAGCAGTACTTC
TRBV7-2	-	-	TRBJ1-5	CASSLDLGYDQPQHF	TGTGCCAGCAGCTTAGATCTGGGCTACGATCAGCCCCAGCATTTT
TRBV12-3/TRBV12-4	few	-	TRBJ1-2	CASSFSDRDGYTF	TGTGCCAGCAGTTTTTCGGACAGAGATGGCTACACCTTC
TRBV7-9	-	TRBD2	TRBJ2-1	CASSAWVLAGYNEQFF	TGTGCCAGCAGCGCCTGGGTCTTAGCGGGATACAATGAGCAGTTCTTC
TRBV4-1	once	-	TRBJ1-1	CASSQAEGMAEAFF	TGCGCCAGCAGCCAAGCAGAGGGGATGGCTGAAGCTTTCTTT
TRBV5-5	few	TRBD1	TRBJ2-5	CASSRDGTGAQETQYF	TGTGCCAGCAGCAGGGATGGGACAGGGGCTCAAGAGACCCAGTACTTC
TRBV12-3/TRBV12-4	few	TRBD1	TRBJ2-3	CASSSQGVSDTQYF	TGTGCCAGCAGTTCCCAGGGGGTATCAGATACGCAGTATTTT
TRBV6-6	-	-	TRBJ2-5	CASSCSANKETQYF	TGTGCCAGCAGTTGCTCGGCCAATAAAGAGACCCAGTACTTC
TRBV7-2	few	-	TRBJ2-5	CASSRPKAGTQETQYF	TGTGCCAGCAGCCGCCCCAAGGCAGGCACACAAGAGACCCAGTACTTC
TRBV21-1	-	-	TRBJ1-1	CASKARVRGNTEAFF	TGTGCCAGCAAAGCCCGGGTCCGGGGGAACACTGAAGCTTTCTTT
TRBV7-9	few	TRBD1	TRBJ2-7	CASSPYFTGVSYEQYF	TGTGCCAGCAGCCCATATTTCACAGGGGTCTCCTACGAGCAGTACTTC
TRBV5-5	-	-	TRBJ1-5	CASSLFLLGAKNQPQHF	TGTGCCAGCAGCTTGTTTTTGTTGGGTGCTAAGAATCAGCCCCAGCATTTT
TRBV10-3	-	TRBD1	TRBJ2-1	CAISGTGVNNEQFF	TGTGCCATCAGCGGGACAGGGGTCAACAATGAGCAGTTCTTC
TRBV19	-	-	TRBJ2-7	CASSIGLGALYEQYF	TGTGCCAGTAGTATTGGTCTGGGGGCCCTTTACGAGCAGTACTTC
TRBV14	few	-	TRBJ1-5	CASSQAGGGMEPQHF	TGTGCCAGCAGCCAAGCCGGGGGCGGAATGGAGCCCCAGCATTTT
TRBV27	-	-	TRBJ1-6	CASSLPSTGSPLHF	TGTGCCAGCAGTTTACCGTCTACGGGATCACCCCTCCACTTT
TRBV2	few	TRBD2	TRBJ2-3	CASGGLSGSTDTQYF	TGTGCCAGCGGGGGACTTAGCGGGAGCACAGATACGCAGTATTTT
TRBV20-1	few	-	TRBJ2-7	CSARDPIGRGSYEQYF	TGCAGTGCTAGAGACCCGATTGGGAGGGGGTCTTACGAGCAGTACTTC
TRBV27	-	-	TRBJ2-6	CASSHPRQGANVLTF	TGTGCCAGCAGCCATCCTCGACAGGGGGCCAACGTCCTGACTTTC
TRBV12-3/TRBV12-4	few	-	TRBJ2-4	CASSLPEAKNIQYF	TGTGCCAGCAGTTTACCTGAAGCCAAAAACATTCAGTACTTC
TRBV20-1	-	TRBD1	TRBJ1-2	CSARLGQGGYGYTF	TGCAGTGCTAGGCTGGGACAGGGCGGCTATGGCTACACCTTC
TRBV7-2	few	TRBD1	TRBJ2-1	CASRYRGGAVYEQFF	TGTGCCAGCAGGTACAGGGGCGGAGCGGTATATGAGCAGTTCTTC
TRBV20-1	-	-	TRBJ1-5	CSAGAGEPQHF	TGCAGTGCTGGAGCGGGGGAGCCCCAGCATTTT
TRBV10-3	-	-	TRBJ2-7	CAISNHSYEQYF	TGTGCCATCAGCAACCATTCCTACGAGCAGTACTTC
TRBV5-1	-	TRBD2	TRBJ2-5	CASSSYSGRVDEQYF	TGCGCCAGCAGCTCGTATAGCGGGAGGGTGGATGAGCAGTACTTC
TRBV7-7	-	TRBD2	TRBJ2-1	CASSPRATSGISSYNEQFF	TGTGCCAGCAGCCCCAGGGCCACTAGCGGCATTAGCTCCTACAATGAGCAGTTCTTC